This T cell receptor (beta chain) appears in the sequencing data of a study of tumor-infiltrating lymphocytes in primary liver carcinoma (TCRdb year 2017). Regarding the complete study: Between late 2015 and 2016, 4 to 6 patients in China with histopathologically diagnosed primary liver carcinoma had surgical resection. Of the five patients (three men and two women, aged 30 to 69 years), four had hepatocellular carcinoma and one had combined HCC and intrahepatic cholangiocarcinoma. The tumors of the five patients were staged as T1-T3 N0M0, with maximum diameters ranging from roughly 4 to 10 cm. Samples yielded roughly 3.65 to 7.5 million productive TCRbeta reads; read depth did not differ significantly between tissue types. For each liver tumor, the study sampled five regions along with adjacent normal tissue and blood, and applied TCRbeta repertoire sequencing, expression microarrays and whole-exome sequencing. A total of approximately 35 specimens from 5 patients underwent TCRbeta repertoire sequencing, comprising about 25 tumor regions, 5 adjacent noncancerous liver tissues and 5 peripheral blood samples. Repertoires from technical replicates were highly reproducible, with mean shared-clone rates about 0.86 and correlation coefficients above 0.95.

Using a constant-region primer and ProtoScript II reverse transcriptase, TCRbeta-specific cDNA was reverse-transcribed from approximately 500 ng total RNA. TCRbeta libraries were built with three nested multiplex PCR rounds, a slightly modified ARM-PCR procedure. The first two PCR rounds used multiplex TRBV1-TRBV30 forward primers with a Cbeta reverse primer, each for 10 cycles. Sample barcodes and Illumina adapters were attached in a final 25-cycle PCR using Deep VentR polymerase. Before sequencing, amplicons of 200-500 bp were gel-purified using a QIAquick gel extraction kit. An Illumina HiSeq 2500 was used to sequence the TCRbeta amplicons with 250-bp paired-end reads. Per the authors' processing: Trimmomatic v0.33 was used to quality-trim the reads, and FLASH v1.2.11 was used to merge paired reads so that full CDR3 sequences could be recovered. V, D and J germline segments were assigned to the rearranged TCRbeta sequences by MiGEC v1.2.1b. Clonotype statistics and Shannon-Wiener diversity indices were calculated with VDJtools v1.0.0. Except for diversity analysis, only each sample's 250 most abundant clonotypes were used in subsequent analyses to reduce sampling bias. The public sequencing data were trimmed at Q25 with fastp and processed into clonotypes with MiXCR by TCRdb, which kept only in-frame beta chains. Identical CDR3 protein sequences are pooled into one entry, listed with their most common genes and DNA. These V and J calls derive from TCRdb rather than the authors' analysis. The sample yields about 210,000 distinct CDR3 sequences; approximately 65% were counted once. Around 7.1% of the sample goes to the ten largest clones.

A remark on this clonotype: No antigen is known for it. Likely a read error: the CDR3 ends without its conserved phenylalanine or tryptophan.

The CDR3 is 14 amino acids long, termini counted. The read is trimmed to its CDR3 DNA, 42 bases read in frame from base 1. V and J are truncated by 5 bases and 9 bases respectively, leaving an intervening sequence of 20 bases. As encoded in the germline V gene, CDR1 is SGHAT while CDR2 is FQNNGV. Blood RNA was extracted from unsorted whole blood with TRIzol reagent; germline DNA came from the DNeasy Blood & Tissue kit. At the time of sampling, the patients had chronic HBV infection and had not received any treatment. Four milliliters of peripheral blood were collected into K2EDTA tubes before surgery. What the authors observed across the whole study: A significantly larger repertoire fraction was made up by the top 250 clones in tumors than in blood (p = 0.039). Bulk unsorted samples precluded comparing CD4+ and CD8+ T cell repertoires. Only a few patients were included in the study, and the authors note that the findings should be validated in a larger study. Because sequencing covered only the TCR beta chain and unpaired alpha chains were not captured, true repertoire diversity is likely underestimated. Pairs of tumor regions showed greater repertoire overlap (mean about 36%) than tumor-adjacent pairs (about 17%) or tumor-blood pairs (approximately 15%), which is consistent with antigen-driven expansion.

Sequenced material: peripheral blood. The rearrangement combines TRBV11-2 with TRBJ2-7; a weak D assignment points to TRBD1 (6 bases agree). The clonotype comes from a woman aged 60-75 years with primary liver carcinoma and hepatitis B virus infection. The CDR3 sequence is CASSAIRAKGGQYY. The DNA reads TGTGCCAGCAGCGCAATCCGGGCCAAAGGGGGGCAGTACTAC.